The following is a TCR beta chain sequence with its context. The antigen is undetermined. This CDR3 comprises 15 residues. Germline assignment: CDR1 MDHEN and CDR2 SYDVKM. V gave up 7 bases and J gave up 0 bases, with 13 bases separating them. These data are taken from a study of cytomegalovirus exposure and HLA in healthy donors. Study findings and constraints: Roughly uniform depth of sequencing across donors was assumed in presence/absence analyses.

60 Vbeta and 13 Jbeta primers were used in PCR. Under the authors' procedure: Roughly 73 million unique TCR beta chains, roughly 11 million of them shared, were counted by a later analysis. Sequencing used immunoSEQ multiplex PCR; TCRdb keeps in-frame clones, though not all of them. V and J calls and clone size follow that table, whereas D and trimming were derived from the DNA. The data show some 190,000 clones, about 88% seen once. The source of this sequence is a woman in her twenties or thirties in good health and CMV-seronegative. The sample taken for sequencing was PBMCs. The rearrangement uses TRBV28 and TRBJ2-1, with D hard to call. The CDR3 DNA reads TGTGCCAGCACCCCCGGGTGGAGCTCCTACAATGAGCAGTTCTTC. Protein sequence: CASTPGWSSYNEQFF.